The text below deals with one TCR beta chain. The target antigen is unknown. Six healthy women, forming three identical twin pairs, donated samples. These data belong to a study of identical twins' blood T cells. Study-level results: Twins shared more top CDR3 clonotypes than unrelated donors did.

A previously described protocol, modified, built RNA-based TCR cDNA libraries. TCRdb re-analysed the 5' RACE reads in MiXCR, keeping a single row per CDR3 protein. This sample has approximately 1,200 distinct CDR3 sequences; roughly 84% occur once, and the top ten carry 5% to 6.5%. The CDR3 consists of 12 residues. Trimming removed 3 bases at V and 5 bases at J, with 7 bases between. Looked up from germline, CDR1 is MNHEY and CDR2 is SVGEGT. The rearrangement links TRBV6-2 or TRBV6-3 to TRBJ2-5, with D uncertain. The TCR comes from a woman between 18 and 49 years old in good health. The sequencing input was PBMCs. The CDR3: CASSYIQETQYF. CDR3 DNA: TGTGCCAGCAGTTATATCCAGGAGACCCAGTACTTC.